This TCR beta chain appears in the sequencing data of a study of neurological immune-mediated disorders. Study-wide points: Private repertoires in all groups were suggested by the finding that expanded clones across subjects shared no CDR3 amino acid sequences.

V lost 2 bases, J lost 0 bases, and 13 bases lay in between. Germline CDR1 DFQATT, CDR2 SNEGSKA (reference sequence). The CDR3 has 15 amino acids. This clonotype was counted ten times or more. The antigen remains undetermined. Synthesis of cDNA was performed by 5'RACE using 10-nucleotide random UMIs. TCRdb ran MiXCR on the 5' RACE reads and lists one entry per CDR3 protein. The sample consists of under 70,000 distinct CDR3 sequences, 5.2% of them appearing once. Specimen: PBMCs. The chain employs TRBV20-1 and TRBJ2-5, with a possible D match to TRBD2 (6 bases). This TCR derives from a woman aged 25 to 45 with multiple sclerosis. The CDR3 spells CSARRGGSYQETQYF. CDR3 bases: TGCAGTGCTAGAAGGGGAGGCAGCTACCAAGAGACCCAGTACTTC.